The 25 T cell receptor beta chains in this list originate from one sample, sequenced in a study of shared clonotypes between healthy human individuals. Naive CD8 populations comprised CD45RO-negative cells positively selected for CCR7, excluding terminally differentiated effector memory CD45RA+ cells. Data came from immunoSEQ multiplex PCR; TCRdb stores just in-frame clones and leaves some out. The table includes millions of clones, 85% to 95% detected once. Specimen: naive CD8+ T cells sorted from blood. These receptors originate from a young man in good health.

The chain joins TRBV6-5 to TRBJ2-1, with no clear D. The germline gives CDR1 MNHEY, CDR2 SVGAGI. There are 10 residues in the CDR3. Trimming left V 7 bases short and J 7 bases short, with 5 bases between. CDR3 region: CASTSNEQFF. The CDR3 region has the DNA TGTGCCAGCACCTCGAATGAGCAGTTCTTC.

V gene TRBV6-5 combines with J gene TRBJ2-7; D not certain. The CDR3 spans 14 residues. Germline values: CDR1 MNHEY, CDR2 SVGAGI. V lost 4 bases, J lost 4 bases, and 14 bases lay in between. CDR3 sequence (DNA): TGTGCCAGCAGTTGGGGTGCAGGTTCGTACGAGCAGTACTTC. This codes for CASSWGAGSYEQYF.

This clone was counted only a few times. The same CDR3 can be traced to other DNA sequences in this sample. This sequence joins TRBV9 and TRBJ2-7, with D maybe TRBD1 (6 bases). This CDR3 spans 12 amino acids. Trimming cost V 0 bases and J 6 bases, with 7 bases left between them. Germline V CDR1 and CDR2: SGDLS, YYNGEE. The CDR3 spells CASSVEGGEQYF. In DNA, the CDR3 is TGTGCCAGCAGCGTAGAAGGGGGCGAGCAGTACTTC.

The chain employs TRBV6-6 and TRBJ2-3, with a tentative D call TRBD1 (6 bases). Trimming pared 1 base from V and 4 bases from J, leaving 12 bases between. This CDR3 comprises 15 residues. Germline values: CDR1 MNHNY, CDR2 SVGAGI (reference sequence). In nucleotides, the CDR3 is TGTGCCAGCAGTTACTACAGGGTAAAAGCAGATACGCAGTATTTT. Protein: CASSYYRVKADTQYF.

The chain employs TRBV7-9 and TRBJ1-2; unclear D gene. The germline gives CDR1 SEHNR, CDR2 FQNEAQ (reference sequence). Trimming left V 5 bases short and J 4 bases short, with 8 bases between. The CDR3 spans 12 residues. The CDR3, as DNA: TGTGCCAGCAGCCCGGTCGGCTATGGCTACACCTTC. As protein: CASSPVGYGYTF.

The V call is TRBV4-1, the J call TRBJ2-5; 8 bases map to TRBD1. The CDR3 extends over 18 amino acids. Germline V gene sequence: CDR1 MGHRA, CDR2 YSYEKL. V lost 0 bases, J lost 1 base, and 10 bases stayed unmatched. CDR3 in amino acids: CASSQEATGEGTQETQYF. In nucleotides, the CDR3 is TGCGCCAGCAGCCAAGAAGCGACAGGGGAAGGAACCCAAGAGACCCAGTACTTC.

The chain has TRBV10-3 and TRBJ2-3; possibly TRBD2 for D (6 bases). The CDR3 is made up of 16 amino acids. CDR1 is ENHRY, CDR2 SYGVKD, per germline. The germline V and J ends were trimmed by 0 bases and 3 bases, with 13 bases remaining between them. CDR3 sequence reads: CAISESYGGGTDTQYF. The DNA of the CDR3 is TGTGCCATCAGTGAGTCGTACGGGGGAGGTACAGATACGCAGTATTTT.

The table lists this clone with a count of one. The V and J genes are TRBV27 and TRBJ1-1; the D is unclear. The ends were cut back, 3 bases at V and 6 bases at J, with 23 bases in the middle. Germline values: CDR1 MNHEY, CDR2 SMNVEV (reference sequence). The CDR3 has 17 residues. The CDR3 loop is CASSFYFGEGGRAEAFF. The CDR3 nucleotides are TGTGCCAGCAGTTTTTATTTCGGAGAGGGAGGGAGGGCTGAAGCTTTCTTT.

V usage is TRBV19 and J usage is TRBJ2-7, with TRBD2 matching over 8 bases. This CDR3 is built from 15 residues. Germline loops: CDR1 LNHDA, CDR2 SQIVND (reference sequence). J gave up 4 bases and V 5 bases, and 10 bases lay outside the gene matches. The CDR3 region has the DNA TGTGCCAGTAGTGGAGTAGCGGGACCTATGTACGAGCAGTACTTC. The encoded protein is CASSGVAGPMYEQYF.

This sequence joins TRBV29-1 and TRBJ2-3, with 11 bases lining up with TRBD2. Germline values: CDR1 SQVTM, CDR2 ANQGSEA. The CDR3 spans 16 residues. With V trimmed by 1 base and J by 4 bases, 7 bases remained unmatched. The chain's CDR3 is CSVEGLTSGEADTQYF. The CDR3 DNA sequence: TGCAGCGTTGAAGGGTTGACTAGCGGGGAGGCAGATACGCAGTATTTT.

This clone appeared a single time. This chain uses TRBV7-8 with TRBJ2-7, with a tentative D call TRBD2 (5 bases). The CDR3 has 15 residues. Trimming pared 0 bases from V and 7 bases from J, leaving 16 bases between. CDR1 and CDR2 (germline): SGHVS, FQNEAQ. DNA for the CDR3: TGTGCCAGCAGCTTAGCCCTAGGAAACGGGGAAGAGCAGTACTTC. This translates into CASSLALGNGEEQYF. The full variable domain, completed using reference TRBV7-8 and TRBJ2-7, is GAGVSQSPRYKVAKRGQDVALRCDPISGHVSLFWYQQALGQGPEFLTYFQNEAQLDKSGLPSDRFFAERPEGSVSTLKIQRTQQEDSAVYLCASSLALGNGEEQYFGPGTRLTVT.

The V gene is TRBV10-2, the J gene TRBJ2-3; D is possibly TRBD2 (7 bases). V was shortened by 3 bases and J by 5 bases, with 18 bases between the two germline ends. The CDR3 is made up of 16 amino acids. From germline, CDR1 is WSHSY and CDR2 SAAADI. CDR3 protein: CASSEEGGGVGDTQYF. CDR3 bases: TGCGCCAGCAGTGAAGAAGGGGGGGGTGTTGGAGATACGCAGTATTTT.

The V gene is TRBV9, the J gene TRBJ1-4; D may be TRBD1 (5 bases). Germline V gene sequence: CDR1 SGDLS, CDR2 YYNGEE. The CDR3 consists of 14 residues. Trimming removed 3 bases at V and 6 bases at J, with 12 bases between. The CDR3 coding sequence is TGTGCCAGCAGCGAGGGGCACCTAGATGAAAAACTGTTTTTT. It is translated as CASSEGHLDEKLFF.

A remark on this clone: The identical CDR3 is also encoded by other nucleotide sequences in the sample. CDR3 amino acids: CASSLDQPQHF. CDR3 DNA: TGCGCCAGCAGCTTGGATCAGCCCCAGCATTTT. The J gene is TRBJ1-5, the V gene TRBV5-1; D is unclear. Trimming shortened V by 0 bases and J by 5 bases, and 0 bases separated the two germline ends. CDR1 SGHRS and CDR2 YFSETQ come from the germline V gene. This CDR3 region has 11 residues.

This chain uses TRBV2 with TRBJ1-1; D gene ambiguous. The CDR3 runs 13 residues. Germline V CDR1 and CDR2: SNHLY, FYNNEI. The V gene lost 3 bases and the J gene lost 2 bases, with 7 bases spanning the gap. For the CDR3, the DNA is TGTGCCAGCAGTGACGGATACAACACTGAAGCTTTCTTT. It specifies CASSDGYNTEAFF.

The rearrangement uses TRBV27 and TRBJ2-2, with 9 bases that match TRBD1. CDR3 length: 14 amino acids. Looked up from germline, CDR1 is MNHEY and CDR2 is SMNVEV (reference sequence). J was trimmed by 4 bases and V by 7 bases; bases with no gene match: 4. This CDR3 is CASTLTGGTGELFF. CDR3 nucleotide sequence: TGTGCCAGCACCCTGACAGGGGGCACCGGGGAGCTGTTTTTT.

The chain has TRBV29-1 and TRBJ1-2; D perhaps matches TRBD1 (5 bases). CDR1 is SQVTM and CDR2 is ANQGSEA in the germline V gene. The CDR3 consists of 13 residues. Trimming pared 3 bases from V and 4 bases from J, leaving 12 bases between. This chain's CDR3 is CSVDSREFYGYTF. CDR3 DNA sequence: TGCAGCGTTGATAGCAGGGAATTCTATGGCTACACCTTC. Complete variable domain (other parts from reference TRBV29-1 and TRBJ1-2): SAVISQKPSRDICQRGTSLTIQCQVDSQVTMMFWYRQQPGQSLTLIATANQGSEATYESGFVIDKFPISRPNLTFSTLTVSNMSPEDSSIYLCSVDSREFYGYTFGSGTRLTVV.

The V gene is TRBV27, the J gene TRBJ2-4; TRBD1 might be the D (5 bases). Germline-derived CDR1 and CDR2 are MNHEY and SMNVEV (reference sequence). Trimming pared 7 bases from V and 0 bases from J, leaving 10 bases between. The CDR3 runs 14 residues. Written as DNA, the CDR3 is TGTGCCAGCACTTCGACAGTAGCCAAAAACATTCAGTACTTC. This encodes CASTSTVAKNIQYF.

The J gene is TRBJ2-7, the V gene TRBV6-5, with D possibly called TRBD1 or TRBD2 (5 bases each). The CDR3 is 13 amino acids. Germline values: CDR1 MNHEY, CDR2 SVGAGI. Trimming removed 3 bases at V and 3 bases at J, with 9 bases between. For the CDR3, the DNA is TGTGCCAGCAGTTATGGGGACCGCTACGAGCAGTACTTC. It translates to CASSYGDRYEQYF.

A word on this clone: The sample has other DNA sequences that encode this CDR3 too. V and J are TRBV27 and TRBJ2-5; D gene uncertain. Germline V gene lookup returns CDR1 MNHEY and CDR2 SMNVEV (reference sequence). V lost 2 bases and J lost 2, with 9 bases in between. The CDR3 covers 14 residues. The CDR3 coding sequence is TGTGCCAGCAGTTTAGTGGGGTCACAAGAGACCCAGTACTTC. This codes for CASSLVGSQETQYF.

The chain couples TRBV25-1 to TRBJ2-1; D not resolved. This CDR3 region has 12 residues. Germline V gene lookup returns CDR1 MGHDK and CDR2 SYGVNS. Between the trimmed V and J ends, which lost 2 bases and 10 bases, there was a span of 9 bases. The CDR3, as DNA: TGTGCCAGCAGTGAAACATTAGCAGAGCAGTTCTTC. Its protein is CASSETLAEQFF.

Details on this clone: Other nucleotide sequences from this sample produce the same CDR3. The chain employs TRBV5-4 and TRBJ2-1; no reliable D call. Germline V gene data show CDR1 as SGHNT and CDR2 as YYREEE (reference sequence). V gave up 4 bases and J gave up 6 bases, with 5 bases separating them. The length of the CDR3 is 11 residues. This chain's CDR3 is CASSLGNEQFF. CDR3 DNA sequence: TGTGCCAGCAGCCTCGGCAATGAGCAGTTCTTC.

The chain carries TRBV19 and TRBJ1-2; a possible D gene is TRBD1 (6 bases). Germline V gene data show CDR1 as LNHDA and CDR2 as SQIVND (reference sequence). Trimming shortened V by 7 bases and J by 3 bases, and 12 bases separated the two germline ends. This CDR3 spans 13 amino acids. CDR3 sequence: CASTSTGHYGYTF. Written as DNA, the CDR3 is TGTGCCAGTACCTCGACAGGCCACTATGGCTACACCTTC.

The chain combines TRBV29-1 with TRBJ2-1, with D tentatively TRBD1 (6 bases). Germline V gene sequence: CDR1 SQVTM, CDR2 ANQGSEA. V dropped 8 bases and J dropped 0 bases, with 11 bases sitting between them. This CDR3 has 13 residues. The CDR3 coding sequence is TGCAGCTACAGGGAGAGCTCCTACAATGAGCAGTTCTTC. Its translation is CSYRESSYNEQFF.

The chain couples TRBV9 to TRBJ2-1; D possibly uses TRBD1 or TRBD2 (9 bases each). V shed 3 bases and J shed 9 bases, with 31 bases lying between them. Germline lookup yields CDR1 SGDLS and CDR2 YYNGEE. The CDR3 has 19 amino acids. CDR3 DNA: TGTGCCAGCAGCGCCGGGACAGGGTTATTGTCTAGCGGGAAGGGTGAGCAGTTCTTC. Translating it yields CASSAGTGLLSSGKGEQFF. The full variable domain, rest sourced from reference TRBV9 and TRBJ2-1, is DSGVTQTPKHLITATGQRVTLRCSPRSGDLSVYWYQQSLDQGLQFLIQYYNGEERAKGNILERFSAQQFPDLHSELNLSSLELGDSALYFCASSAGTGLLSSGKGEQFFGPGTRLTVL.